This T cell receptor beta chain was sequenced during a study of glioma-infiltrating T cells. On the study more broadly: Presurgical dexamethasone in glioma patients lasted six or fewer days.

This clonotype was counted ten times or more. TCR alpha and beta CDR3 regions were amplified from RNA using iRepertoire nested multiplex PCR. TCRdb processed the multiplex PCR reads anew with MiXCR; each CDR3 protein has one entry. Found here are more than 350,000 distinct CDR3 sequences, about 40% of them singletons; the top ten hold around 11%. This sequence originates from a human donor with low-grade glioma or glioblastoma, undergoing nonglioma brain surgery, or in good health (not recorded which). Sequencing input: glioma tissue, nonneoplastic brain tissue, or PBMCs (not recorded which).

The chain's CDR3 is CASSSQGILYEQYF. The CDR3, as DNA: TGTGCCAGCAGCTCTCAGGGGATTCTCTACGAGCAGTACTTC. This chain uses TRBV7-2 with TRBJ2-7; perhaps TRBD1 as D (6 bases). This CDR3 is 14 amino acids long. The V gene's germline CDR1 is SGHTA and CDR2 FQGNSA. V shed 4 bases and J shed 3 bases, with 13 bases lying between them.